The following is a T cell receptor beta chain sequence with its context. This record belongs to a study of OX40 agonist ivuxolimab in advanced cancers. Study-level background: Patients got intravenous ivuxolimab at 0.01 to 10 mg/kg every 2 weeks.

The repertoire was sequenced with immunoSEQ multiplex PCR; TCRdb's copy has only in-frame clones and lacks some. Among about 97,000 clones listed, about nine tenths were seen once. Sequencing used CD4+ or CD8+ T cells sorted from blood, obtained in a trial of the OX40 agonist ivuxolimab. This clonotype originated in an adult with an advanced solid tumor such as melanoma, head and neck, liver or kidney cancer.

Here the CDR3 reads CASRTSGTDTQYF. CDR3 nucleotide sequence: TGTGCCAGTCGGACTAGCGGCACAGATACGCAGTATTTT. The V call is TRBV19, the J call TRBJ2-3; 9 nucleotides align to TRBD2. The germline V gene has CDR1 LNHDA and CDR2 SQIVND (reference sequence). Losses at the gene ends were 8 bases for V and 1 base for J; bases not matched to a gene: 1. This CDR3 is built from 13 residues.